One sample yielded the 10 T cell receptor beta chains listed below, sequenced in a study of shared clonotypes between healthy human individuals. Sequenced by immunoSEQ multiplex PCR; TCRdb stores in-frame clones only, minus some. The data show roughly 590,000 clones, about 95% seen once. Naive CD8 cells comprised CD45RO-negative, CCR7-positively selected cells, excluding terminally differentiated effector memory CD45RA+ cells. Sequencing was performed on naive CD8+ T cells sorted from blood. The receptors shown here come from a woman aged 25-40 years in good health.

The gene calls are TRBV28 and TRBJ1-4; D uncertain. The CDR3 runs to 14 residues. The germline V gene encodes CDR1 MDHEN and CDR2 SYDVKM. V dropped 2 bases and J dropped 4 bases, with 8 bases sitting between them. Here the CDR3 reads CASSLVTHNEKLFF. CDR3 nucleotide sequence: TGTGCCAGCAGTTTAGTCACGCATAATGAAAAACTGTTTTTT.

The gene calls are TRBV27 and TRBJ1-1; possibly TRBD1 for D (6 bases). This CDR3 spans 14 amino acids. Per germline, CDR1 MNHEY and CDR2 SMNVEV (reference sequence). With 4 bases removed from V and 0 bases from J, the gap between germline ends came to 9 bases. The CDR3 DNA reads TGTGCCAGCAGTTCGGGACATATGAACACTGAAGCTTTCTTT. The encoded protein is CASSSGHMNTEAFF.

The CDR3 coding sequence is TGTGCCAGCAGCGTAGGGGATCCGAACTCCTACGAGCAGTACTTC. It encodes CASSVGDPNSYEQYF. This sequence joins TRBV9 and TRBJ2-7, with unresolved D. Germline loops: CDR1 SGDLS, CDR2 YYNGEE. CDR3 length equals 15 residues. Trimming left V 0 bases short and J 0 bases short, with 10 bases between.

The CDR3 sequence is CASSLGPWGEQYF. Written as DNA, the CDR3 is TGTGCCAGCAGCTTGGGACCGTGGGGCGAGCAGTACTTC. V is TRBV7-2 and J is TRBJ2-7, with D perhaps TRBD1 or TRBD2 (5 bases each). Trimming removed 3 bases at V and 6 bases at J, with 12 bases between. The length of the CDR3 is 13 residues. CDR1 and CDR2 from the germline V gene are SGHTA and FQGNSA.

This chain joins TRBV19 and TRBJ1-5; the D is unclear. This CDR3 comprises 13 residues. V was pared by 3 bases and J by 4 bases, with 7 bases between. CDR1 is LNHDA and CDR2 is SQIVND in the germline V gene (reference sequence). The CDR3: CASSIEENQPQHF. The CDR3 coding sequence is TGTGCCAGTAGTATCGAGGAAAATCAGCCCCAGCATTTT.

This clone was seen a handful of times. This chain connects TRBV6-1 to TRBJ2-7; 7 bases line up with TRBD2. Per germline, CDR1 MNHNS and CDR2 SASEGT. Germline trimming cut 7 bases from V and 3 bases from J; bases unmatched to any gene: 6. The CDR3 contains 13 residues. Written as DNA, the CDR3 is TGTGCCAGCATAGGGACTACTCTCTACGAGCAGTACTTC. Its protein is CASIGTTLYEQYF.

The rearrangement links TRBV7-8 to TRBJ2-1; possibly TRBD2 for D (6 bases). The CDR3 length is 15 residues. Per the germline V gene, CDR1 is SGHVS and CDR2 is FQNEAQ. V gave up 7 bases and J gave up 8 bases, with 21 bases separating them. The CDR3 sequence: CASTPMFGEVYEQFF. In DNA form, the CDR3 reads TGTGCCAGCACCCCGATGTTCGGGGAGGTTTATGAGCAGTTCTTC.

The chain recombines TRBV28 with TRBJ2-2, with 8 nucleotides matching TRBD2. V lost 5 bases and J lost 2; bases outside the gene matches: 13. Germline CDR1 is MDHEN and CDR2 is SYDVKM. The CDR3 covers 18 residues. CDR3 DNA: TGTGCCAGCAGTCTTTCCCTAGCGGGCGACCTCAACACCGGGGAGCTGTTTTTT. It translates to CASSLSLAGDLNTGELFF.

About this clone: The sample has other DNA sequences that encode this CDR3 too. V is TRBV5-4 and J is TRBJ2-3; 11 positions agree with TRBD1. The junction had 6 bases not matched to a gene; V was cut back by 4 bases and J by 5 bases. In germline, CDR1 is SGHNT, CDR2 YYREEE (reference sequence). The CDR3 is 15 residues long. CDR3 sequence: CASSVGQGAGDTQYF. The CDR3 region has the DNA TGTGCCAGCAGCGTAGGACAGGGGGCGGGAGATACGCAGTATTTT.

In DNA, the CDR3 is TGTGCCTGGAGTGTAGGTGAAACCTACGAGCAGTACTTC. It codes for CAWSVGETYEQYF. The V and J genes are TRBV30 and TRBJ2-7; D remains ambiguous. V lost 0 bases to trimming and J lost 2 bases, with 8 bases between them. Per the germline V gene, CDR1 is GTSNPN and CDR2 is SVGIG (reference sequence). This CDR3 region has 13 residues. Filled out from reference TRBV30 and TRBJ2-7, the complete variable domain reads SQTIHQWPATLVQPVGSPLSLECTVEGTSNPNLYWYRQAAGRGLQLLFYSVGIGQISSEVPQNLSASRPQDRQFILSSKKLLLSDSGFYLCAWSVGETYEQYFGPGTRLTVT.